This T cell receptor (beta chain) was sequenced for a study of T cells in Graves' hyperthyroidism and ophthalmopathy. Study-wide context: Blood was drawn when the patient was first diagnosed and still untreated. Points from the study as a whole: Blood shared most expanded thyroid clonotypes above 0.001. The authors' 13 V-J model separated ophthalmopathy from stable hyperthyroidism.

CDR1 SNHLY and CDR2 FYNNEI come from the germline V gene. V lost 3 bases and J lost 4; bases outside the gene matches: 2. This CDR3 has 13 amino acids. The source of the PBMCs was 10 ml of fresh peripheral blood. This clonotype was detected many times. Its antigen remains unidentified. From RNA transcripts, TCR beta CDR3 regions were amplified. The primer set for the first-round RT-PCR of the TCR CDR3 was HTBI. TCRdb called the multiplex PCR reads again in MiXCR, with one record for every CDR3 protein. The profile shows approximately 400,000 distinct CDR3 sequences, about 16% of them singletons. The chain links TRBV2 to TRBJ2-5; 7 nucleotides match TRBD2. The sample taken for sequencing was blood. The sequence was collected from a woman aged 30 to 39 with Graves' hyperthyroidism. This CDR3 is CASSDVAGETQYF. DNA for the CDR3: TGTGCCAGCAGTGATGTAGCGGGAGAGACCCAGTACTTC. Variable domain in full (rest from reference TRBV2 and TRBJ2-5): EPEVTQTPSHQVTQMGQEVILRCVPISNHLYFYWYRQILGQKVEFLVSFYNNEISEKSEIFDDQFSVERPDGSNFTLKIRSTKLEDSAMYFCASSDVAGETQYFGPGTRLLVL.